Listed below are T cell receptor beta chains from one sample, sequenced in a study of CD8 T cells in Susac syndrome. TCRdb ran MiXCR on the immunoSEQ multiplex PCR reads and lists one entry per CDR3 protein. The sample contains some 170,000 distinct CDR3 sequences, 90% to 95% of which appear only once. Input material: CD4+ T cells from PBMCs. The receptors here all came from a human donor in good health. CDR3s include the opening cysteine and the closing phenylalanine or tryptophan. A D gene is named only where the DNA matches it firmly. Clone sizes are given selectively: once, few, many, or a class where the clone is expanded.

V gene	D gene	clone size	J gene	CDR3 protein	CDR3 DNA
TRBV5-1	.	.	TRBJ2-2	CASSLDLGTGELFF	TGCGCCAGCAGCTTGGATCTGGGAACCGGGGAGCTGTTTTTT
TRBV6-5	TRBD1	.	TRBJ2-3	CASSYSGLGQGSSTDTQYF	TGTGCCAGCAGTTACTCGGGGTTGGGACAGGGATCTAGCACAGATACGCAGTATTTT
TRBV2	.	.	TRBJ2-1	CASSVETLKIFF	TGTGCCAGCAGTGTCGAGACTCTCAAGATCTTCTTC
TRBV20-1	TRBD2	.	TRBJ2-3	CSASSGAVTDTQYF	TGCAGTGCTAGTAGCGGGGCGGTAACAGATACGCAGTATTTT
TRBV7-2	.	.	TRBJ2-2	CASSPGQAIGELFF	TGTGCCAGCTCCCCGGGGCAGGCGATCGGGGAGCTGTTTTTT
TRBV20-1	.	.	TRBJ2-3	CSAPRPGGTDTQYF	TGCAGTGCCCCACGGCCGGGGGGCACAGATACGCAGTATTTT
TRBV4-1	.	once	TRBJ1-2	CASSSSPVGDGYTF	TGCGCCAGCAGCTCGTCCCCGGTAGGGGATGGCTACACCTTC
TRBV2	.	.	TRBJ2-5	CASSEVLRITQYF	TGTGCCAGCAGTGAAGTCCTTAGGATAACCCAGTACTTC
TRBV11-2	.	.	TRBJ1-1	CASSLDMGSRAFF	TGTGCCAGCAGCTTAGATATGGGGAGCCGGGCTTTCTTT
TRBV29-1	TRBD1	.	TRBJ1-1	CSVEERTGNTEAFF	TGCAGCGTTGAAGAAAGGACAGGGAACACTGAAGCTTTCTTT
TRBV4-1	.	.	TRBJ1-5	CASSQGVGGQGNQPQHF	TGCGCCAGCAGCCAAGGTGTGGGGGGCCAGGGCAATCAGCCCCAGCATTTT
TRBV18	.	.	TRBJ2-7	CASSPRRGEQYF	TGTGCCAGCTCACCAAGAAGGGGCGAGCAGTACTTC
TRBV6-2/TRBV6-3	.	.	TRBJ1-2	CASSRRTSNYGYTF	TGTGCCAGCAGCCGCAGGACTTCTAACTATGGCTACACCTTC
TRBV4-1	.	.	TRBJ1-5	CASSQGMLDQPQHF	TGCGCCAGCAGCCAAGGTATGTTGGATCAGCCCCAGCATTTT
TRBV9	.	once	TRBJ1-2	CASTRGGETYGYTF	TGTGCCAGCACCCGAGGGGGAGAGACCTATGGCTACACCTTC
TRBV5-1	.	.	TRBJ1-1	CASSLRRPSTEAFF	TGCGCCAGCAGCTTGCGGAGGCCATCCACTGAAGCTTTCTTT
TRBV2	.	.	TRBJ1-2	CASHLGGSRGYTF	TGTGCCAGCCACCTCGGGGGGTCGCGGGGCTACACCTTC
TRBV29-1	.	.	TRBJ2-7	CSVGTLNEQYF	TGCAGCGTTGGAACACTAAACGAGCAGTACTTC